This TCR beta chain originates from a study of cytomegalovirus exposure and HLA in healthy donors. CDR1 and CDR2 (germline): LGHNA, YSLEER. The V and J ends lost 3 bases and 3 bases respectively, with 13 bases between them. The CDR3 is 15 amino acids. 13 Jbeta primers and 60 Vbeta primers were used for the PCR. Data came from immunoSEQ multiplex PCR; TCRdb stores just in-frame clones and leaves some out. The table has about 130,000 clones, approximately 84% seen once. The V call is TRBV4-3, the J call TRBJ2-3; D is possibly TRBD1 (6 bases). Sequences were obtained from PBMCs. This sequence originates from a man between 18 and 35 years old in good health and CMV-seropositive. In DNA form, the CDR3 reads TGCGCCAGCAGCCAGCGCCTACAGGGTACAGATACGCAGTATTTT. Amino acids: CASSQRLQGTDTQYF.